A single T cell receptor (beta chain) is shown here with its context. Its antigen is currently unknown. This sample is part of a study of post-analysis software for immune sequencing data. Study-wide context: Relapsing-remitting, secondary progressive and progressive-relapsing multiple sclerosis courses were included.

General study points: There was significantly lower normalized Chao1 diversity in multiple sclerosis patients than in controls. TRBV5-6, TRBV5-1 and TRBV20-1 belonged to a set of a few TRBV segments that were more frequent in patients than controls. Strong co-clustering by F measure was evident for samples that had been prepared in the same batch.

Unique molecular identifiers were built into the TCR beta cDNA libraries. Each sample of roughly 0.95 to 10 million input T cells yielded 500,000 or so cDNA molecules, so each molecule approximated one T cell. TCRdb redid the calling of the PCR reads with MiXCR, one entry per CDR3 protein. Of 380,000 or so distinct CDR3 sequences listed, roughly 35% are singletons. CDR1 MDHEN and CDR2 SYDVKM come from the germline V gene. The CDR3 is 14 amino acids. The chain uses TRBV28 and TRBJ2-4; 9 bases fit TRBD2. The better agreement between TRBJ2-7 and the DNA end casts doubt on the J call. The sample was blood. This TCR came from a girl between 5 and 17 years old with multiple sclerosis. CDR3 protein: CASSYSGGFYEQYF. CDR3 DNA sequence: TGTGCCAGCAGTTACAGCGGGGGGTTCTACGAGCAGTACTTC.